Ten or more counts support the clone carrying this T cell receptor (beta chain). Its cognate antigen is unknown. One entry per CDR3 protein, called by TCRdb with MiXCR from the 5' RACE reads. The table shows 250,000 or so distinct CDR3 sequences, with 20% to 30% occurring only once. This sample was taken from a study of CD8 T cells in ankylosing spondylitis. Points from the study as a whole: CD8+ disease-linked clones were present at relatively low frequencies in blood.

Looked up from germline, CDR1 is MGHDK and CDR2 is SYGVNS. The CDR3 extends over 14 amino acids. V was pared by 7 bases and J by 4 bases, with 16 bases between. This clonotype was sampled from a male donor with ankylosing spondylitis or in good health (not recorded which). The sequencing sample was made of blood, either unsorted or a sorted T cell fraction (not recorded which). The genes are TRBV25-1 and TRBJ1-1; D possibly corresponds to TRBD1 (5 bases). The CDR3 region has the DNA TGTGCCAGCACTACAACAGGACTTGGCACTGAAGCTTTCTTT. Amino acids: CASTTTGLGTEAFF. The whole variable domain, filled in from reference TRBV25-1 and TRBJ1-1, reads EADIYQTPRYLVIGTGKKITLECSQTMGHDKMYWYQQDPGMELHLIHYSYGVNSTEKGDLSSESTVSRIRTEHFPLTLESARPSHTSQYLCASTTTGLGTEAFFGQGTRLTVV.